Sequencing of this T cell receptor beta chain was carried out in a study of CD8 T cells in ankylosing spondylitis (dated by TCRdb to about 2017). Background for the entire study: The study profiled T cell receptor beta repertoires in healthy donors and ankylosing spondylitis patients to find disease-linked TCR variants. The full study cohort comprised 25 ankylosing spondylitis patients and approximately 100 healthy donors. Peripheral blood was sampled, and synovial fluid was additionally collected from ankylosing spondylitis patients.

General findings and caveats noted by the study authors: In peripheral blood, the disease-linked clones were found at relatively low frequencies and had a CD8+ phenotype. Significant enrichment of the disease-linked clones was reported in matched synovial fluid samples from ankylosing spondylitis patients. Blood from ankylosing spondylitis patients appeared to be characterized by a TCR beta motif made up of seven or eight highly homologous amino acid variants. Some of the motif variants had been reported before in the synovial fluid and blood of reactive arthritis patients, a finding that suggests common disease-initiation mechanisms.

Clipping removes 4 bases from V and 3 bases from J, with 7 as the unmatched junction base count. The CDR3 starts with the cysteine, ends with the phenylalanine, and has 15 residues. Solely the CDR3 DNA is kept, with 45 bases framed from the first base. From a lookup of the germline V gene (reference sequence), CDR1 and CDR2 are LGHDT and YNNKEL. This clonotype was detected ten times or more. Its antigen is currently not known. Base qualities are missing; no much larger clone stands one base away. The data were produced on an Illumina HiSeq 2500. Quantitative 5'-RACE with molecular barcodes was used to prepare TCR beta libraries. Regarding the original processing steps: A new computational method based on a probabilistic model of VDJ rearrangement was used to identify disease-linked TCR variants. Clones were called with MiXCR by TCRdb after fastp trimmed the public reads at Q25, and only in-frame beta chains were retained. When rows share a CDR3 protein, they turn into one entry using the most common DNA and genes. The V and J calls reflect TCRdb's pipeline rather than the authors' work. The sample records under 300,000 distinct CDR3 sequences, over 9.5% of which are singletons. Jointly, the top ten make up about 3% of the sample.

In this chain, TRBV3-1 is recombined with TRBJ1-1; the central 8 bases match TRBD1. Sequenced material: blood, either unsorted or a sorted T cell fraction (not recorded which). The sequence came from a male donor with ankylosing spondylitis or in good health (not recorded which). The DNA sequence is TGTGCCAGCAGCCGACAGGGGCGTCGGGACACTGAAGCTTTCTTT. Its protein product is CASSRQGRRDTEAFF.